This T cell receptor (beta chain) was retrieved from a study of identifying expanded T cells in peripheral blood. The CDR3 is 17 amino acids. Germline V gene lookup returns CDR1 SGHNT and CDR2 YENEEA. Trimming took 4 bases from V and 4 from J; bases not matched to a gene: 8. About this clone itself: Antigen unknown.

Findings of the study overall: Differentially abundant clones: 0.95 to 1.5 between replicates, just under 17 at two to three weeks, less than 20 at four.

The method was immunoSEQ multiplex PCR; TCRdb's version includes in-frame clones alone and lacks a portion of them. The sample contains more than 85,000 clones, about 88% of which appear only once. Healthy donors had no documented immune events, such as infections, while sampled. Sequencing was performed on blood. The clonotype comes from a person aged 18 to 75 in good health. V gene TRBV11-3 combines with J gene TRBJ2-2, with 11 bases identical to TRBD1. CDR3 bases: TGTGCCAGCAGCTCCGGGACAGGGGGTTTGCGCACCGGGGAGCTGTTTTTT. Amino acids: CASSSGTGGLRTGELFF.